A selection of T cell receptor beta chains follows, all from one sample in a study of T cells in localized non-small cell lung cancer. The repertoire was sequenced with immunoSEQ multiplex PCR; TCRdb's copy has only in-frame clones and lacks some. The sample shows about 9,600 clones, about nine tenths of them seen only once. The source material was peripheral blood, sampled before any cancer treatment. These receptors were obtained from a male donor aged 60 or older with stage III squamous cell lung carcinoma. Both conserved end residues are part of each CDR3. D genes are given only for firm matches.

J: TRBJ2-3
D: NA
V: TRBV12-1
CDR3: CASSFGEDTQYF

J: TRBJ2-5
D: NA
V: TRBV7-3
CDR3: CASSLTPQETQYF

J: TRBJ2-7
D: TRBD2
V: TRBV4-2
CDR3: CASSQGQQRGPSYEQYF

J: TRBJ2-2
D: NA
V: TRBV27
CDR3: CASSLGSAAGELFF

J: TRBJ1-1
D: TRBD1
V: TRBV4-3
CDR3: CASSQGSGARGRLNTEAFF

J: TRBJ1-4
D: NA
V: TRBV9
CDR3: CASSVSNKGTTNEKLFF

J: TRBJ1-2
D: NA
V: TRBV29-1
CDR3: CSVEDFGGSTSYGYTF

J: TRBJ2-1
D: NA
V: TRBV5-8
CDR3: CASSLVGSAANNEQFF

J: TRBJ2-7
D: TRBD1
V: TRBV5-1
CDR3: CASSPAAGQGGEQYF

J: TRBJ1-2
D: NA
V: TRBV9
CDR3: CASSVDDRGARYGYTF

J: TRBJ2-2
D: TRBD2
V: TRBV6-1
CDR3: CASSEGLAGHTGELFF

J: TRBJ1-6
D: TRBD1
V: TRBV6-6
CDR3: CASSPTTGGGSPLHF

J: TRBJ2-5
D: TRBD1
V: TRBV7-3
CDR3: CASSLWDRYQETQYF

J: TRBJ1-4
D: NA
V: TRBV7-2
CDR3: CASSLWTGGSEKLFF

J: TRBJ2-1
D: NA
V: TRBV9
CDR3: CASSERGVRASVYNEQFF

J: TRBJ2-3
D: NA
V: TRBV28
CDR3: CASSLPSGLTDTQYF

J: TRBJ1-3
D: NA
V: TRBV5-1
CDR3: CASSFTPGHLSSGNTIYF

J: TRBJ1-5
D: NA
V: TRBV15
CDR3: CATSRGQNNQPQHF